The clone carrying this T cell receptor (beta chain) was counted ten times or more. Its antigen is unknown. The DNA ends 3 residues before the CDR3 does, and the rest of the CDR3 is filled in from the germline J gene. This entry is derived from a study of T cell clonality in common variable immunodeficiency. Study results and limitations: CVID subjects had higher TCRbeta clonality than healthy controls, most marked in about a third. Fewer deletions and N-nucleotide insertions were reportedly seen in common variable immunodeficiency TCR beta sequences. Patient heterogeneity in the CVID cohort limited correlations between repertoire features and clinical complications.

Some clones are missing from TCRdb's copy, which holds only in-frame ones; the method was immunoSEQ multiplex PCR. Listed for the sample are 30,000 to 35,000 clones, none seen a single time. After removal of 3 bases from V and 6 bases from J, the junction contained 14 bases not matched to a gene. Germline V gene data show CDR1 as DFQATT and CDR2 as SNEGSKA (reference sequence). The CDR3 spans 15 residues. This chain links TRBV20-1 with TRBJ2-7; 7 nucleotides line up with TRBD2. Source material: peripheral blood mononuclear cells. The sequence was collected from a human donor with common variable immunodeficiency. Incomplete CDR3 DNA: TGCAGTGCTAGGGATAGGGCGGGAGTCGGACTCGAG. Translated: CSARDRAGVGLE. The CDR3, in full, reads CSARDRAGVGLEQYF.